The 29 T cell receptor beta chains below come from one sample, sequenced in a study of CD8+ T cells in alopecia areata. cDNA prepared by RNA extraction and subsequent reverse transcription served as the template for sequencing. Sequenced by immunoSEQ multiplex PCR; TCRdb stores in-frame clones only, minus some. This sample has some 150,000 clones, with roughly 50% found just once. This sample's treatment: oral pan-JAK inhibitor, 5-10 mg twice daily. The sample here was CD8+ T cells sorted from blood, taken at week 4, from a patient treated with tofacitinib. Receptor source: a human donor with alopecia areata.

The chain uses TRBV2 and TRBJ2-3; TRBD1 matches at 10 bases. Germline assignment: CDR1 SNHLY and CDR2 FYNNEI. The CDR3 extends over 15 amino acids. Trimming at V came to 6 bases and at J to 0 bases, leaving 3 bases not matched to a gene. CDR3 amino acids: CASSSGQGSTDTQYF. DNA of the CDR3: TGTGCCAGCAGCTCGGGACAGGGGAGCACAGATACGCAGTATTTT. The whole variable domain, remainder taken from reference TRBV2 and TRBJ2-3, is EPEVTQTPSHQVTQMGQEVILRCVPISNHLYFYWYRQILGQKVEFLVSFYNNEISEKSEIFDDQFSVERPDGSNFTLKIRSTKLEDSAMYFCASSSGQGSTDTQYFGPGTRLTVL.

The chain carries TRBV7-3 and TRBJ2-1; 14 nucleotides match TRBD2. The CDR3 loop spans 15 amino acids. Germline V gene sequence: CDR1 SGHTA, CDR2 FQGTGA. J gave up 10 bases and V 2 bases, and 4 bases lay outside the gene matches. CDR3 nucleotides: TGTGCCAGCAGCTTAGGACTAGCGGGGGGTAGAGAGCAGTTCTTC. This translates into CASSLGLAGGREQFF.

This clone was counted only a few times. J is TRBJ2-5 and V is TRBV11-1, with D possibly being TRBD2 (5 bases). The V end lost 3 bases, the J end lost 2 bases, and 10 bases lay between the germline ends. This CDR3 is 14 amino acids long. Per the germline V gene, CDR1 is SGHAT and CDR2 is FQDESV (reference sequence). This chain's CDR3 is CASSLIGGQETQYF. The CDR3 DNA follows: TGTGCCAGCAGCTTGATCGGAGGACAAGAGACCCAGTACTTC.

The V call is TRBV20-1, the J call TRBJ1-1; no clear D gene. Germline V gene data show CDR1 as DFQATT and CDR2 as SNEGSKA (reference sequence). The CDR3 loop spans 9 amino acids. Here the CDR3 DNA reads TGCACCCCTGTAGCTGAAGCTTTCTTT. It is translated as CTPVAEAFF.

V is TRBV4-2 and J is TRBJ2-7; D ambiguous. Germline V gives CDR1 LGHNA, CDR2 YNFKEQ. Deletions cut 0 bases from V and 9 bases from J, with 12 bases between. This CDR3 has 13 residues. In nucleotides, the CDR3 is TGTGCCAGCAGCCAAGATATCGGAGTTTGGCAGTACTTC. Translated: CASSQDIGVWQYF.

Here the CDR3 DNA reads TGCAGCGTTTGGACAGGGACGTACAATGAGCAGTTCTTC. It specifies CSVWTGTYNEQFF. J is TRBJ2-1 and V is TRBV29-1; TRBD1 aligns across 8 bases. The CDR3 is 13 amino acids. J was trimmed by 4 bases and V by 5 bases; bases with no gene match: 4. In germline, CDR1 is SQVTM, CDR2 ANQGSEA.

DNA of the CDR3: TGCGCCAGCAGCTCTACTTGGGACAAAACTATGCACGAGCAGTACTTC. Protein sequence: CASSSTWDKTMHEQYF. This sequence joins TRBV5-1 and TRBJ2-7; perhaps TRBD1 as D (6 bases). This CDR3 region has 16 residues. Germline V gene data show CDR1 as SGHRS and CDR2 as YFSETQ. Trimming took 3 bases from V and 5 from J, leaving 21 bases between them.

The chain recombines TRBV5-1 with TRBJ1-2; a weak D match, TRBD1 (6 bases). Per the germline V gene, CDR1 is SGHRS and CDR2 is YFSETQ. Trimming removed 3 bases from V and 7 bases from J, with 10 bases in between. The CDR3 runs 12 residues. The CDR3 here is CASSSLQGGYTF. The CDR3 nucleotides are TGCGCCAGCAGCTCGTTACAGGGTGGCTACACCTTC.

V gene TRBV5-6 combines with J gene TRBJ2-5; 11 bases line up with TRBD1. V gave up 0 bases and J gave up 4 bases; unmatched junction bases: 2. Germline CDR1 and CDR2: SGHDT and YYEEEE. This CDR3 is built from 15 residues. CDR3 loop: CASSLGGTGGETQYF. In DNA, the CDR3 is TGTGCCAGCAGCTTGGGCGGGACAGGGGGAGAGACCCAGTACTTC.

The sample holds a few counts of this clone. This chain connects TRBV7-2 to TRBJ1-6; 7 positions agree with TRBD1. This CDR3 is 17 amino acids long. CDR1 and CDR2 from the germline V gene are SGHTA and FQGNSA. V shed 5 bases and J 6 bases; nucleotides not matched to a gene: 13. This chain's CDR3 is CASSPTSEGALNSPLHF. In nucleotides, the CDR3 is TGTGCCAGCAGCCCCACCAGTGAGGGGGCTCTTAATTCACCCCTCCACTTT.

J is TRBJ1-3 and V is TRBV18; no clear D gene. The CDR3 contains 12 residues. Germline CDR1 KGHSH, CDR2 LQKENI. V lost 8 bases and J 4 bases, leaving 9 bases between the germline ends. In DNA form, the CDR3 reads TGTGCCAGCCCCCGGGTCGGAAACACCATATATTTT. It translates to CASPRVGNTIYF.

The chain links TRBV9 to TRBJ2-1, with D possibly TRBD1 on 5 matching bases. The CDR3 consists of 16 residues. Germline V gene sequence: CDR1 SGDLS, CDR2 YYNGEE. V lost 0 bases, J lost 0 bases, and 10 bases lay in between. Here the CDR3 DNA reads TGTGCCAGCAGCGTAGTCAGGGATAGCTCCTACAATGAGCAGTTCTTC. Translated, it gives CASSVVRDSSYNEQFF.

CDR3: CASSLGRGNEQFF. CDR3 in DNA: TGTGCCAGCAGCTTAGGGCGGGGCAATGAGCAGTTCTTC. V gene TRBV13 combines with J gene TRBJ2-1; possibly TRBD2 for D (6 bases). The CDR3 loop spans 13 amino acids. The V end was cut by 0 bases, the J end by 6 bases, with 6 bases between. Germline assignment: CDR1 PRHDT and CDR2 FYEKMQ (reference sequence).

The chain recombines TRBV13 with TRBJ2-7; D perhaps matches TRBD2 (7 bases). The V end lost 5 bases, the J end lost 4 bases, and 21 bases lay between the germline ends. Germline loops: CDR1 PRHDT, CDR2 FYEKMQ (reference sequence). This CDR3 has 16 amino acids. CDR3 coding DNA: TGTGCCAGCAGCGCGAGTACGGGGGGCCTATCTTACGAGCAGTACTTC. Protein sequence: CASSASTGGLSYEQYF.

This chain joins TRBV6-5 and TRBJ2-7, with 9 bases fitting TRBD2. Trimming took 6 bases from V and 5 from J; bases not matched to a gene: 11. The CDR3 contains 15 residues. The germline V gene has CDR1 MNHEY and CDR2 SVGAGI. The CDR3 is CASSLLAGEEDEQYF. In nucleotides, the CDR3 is TGTGCCAGCAGCTTATTAGCGGGGGAAGAAGACGAGCAGTACTTC.

This sequence joins TRBV2 and TRBJ1-2; 10 bases match TRBD1. V lost 3 bases and J lost 4; bases outside the gene matches: 11. CDR1 and CDR2 from the germline V gene are SNHLY and FYNNEI. The CDR3 has 17 amino acids. This CDR3 reads CASSEMRQGAEVYGYTF. CDR3 coding DNA: TGTGCCAGCAGTGAGATGAGACAGGGGGCAGAGGTCTATGGCTACACCTTC.

This sequence joins TRBV6-5 and TRBJ2-3, with 8 bases identical to TRBD2. The CDR3 spans 15 residues. In germline, CDR1 is MNHEY, CDR2 SVGAGI. V lost 0 bases to trimming and J lost 6 bases; unmatched junction nucleotides: 5. The CDR3 is CASSYSRGGRDTQYF. CDR3 nucleotide sequence: TGTGCCAGCAGTTACTCCCGGGGGGGCCGCGATACGCAGTATTTT.

The chain links TRBV9 to TRBJ2-2; D uncertain. V was pared by 4 bases and J by 3 bases, with 4 bases between. This CDR3 comprises 12 residues. The germline gives CDR1 SGDLS, CDR2 YYNGEE. The CDR3 DNA is TGTGCCAGCAGCCCATACACCGGGGAGCTGTTTTTT. Translated, it gives CASSPYTGELFF.

This sequence joins TRBV7-9 and TRBJ2-3; TRBD1 matches 7 bases. The germline gives CDR1 SEHNR, CDR2 FQNEAQ (reference sequence). J was trimmed by 2 bases and V by 7 bases; bases with no gene match: 6. The CDR3 is 14 amino acids. The DNA for the CDR3 is TGTGCCAGCACAGGGGACAGTCTCACAGATACGCAGTATTTT. Its protein product is CASTGDSLTDTQYF.

The genes are TRBV25-1 and TRBJ2-2; no definite D call. Germline V gene data show CDR1 as MGHDK and CDR2 as SYGVNS. V lost 2 bases and J 2 bases, leaving 6 bases between the germline ends. The CDR3 runs 14 residues. The CDR3 DNA reads as TGTGCCAGCAGTGAAGCATTTAACACCGGGGAGCTGTTTTTT. Its translation: CASSEAFNTGELFF.

The chain has TRBV13 and TRBJ2-7; 10 nucleotides line up with TRBD1. J gave up 11 bases and V 7 bases, and 11 bases lay outside the gene matches. CDR3 length: 13 amino acids. CDR1 is PRHDT, CDR2 FYEKMQ, per germline (reference sequence). The CDR3 loop is CASTQVPGTGEYF. As DNA, the CDR3 is TGTGCCAGCACCCAAGTCCCCGGGACAGGGGAGTACTTC.

The chain has TRBV27 and TRBJ1-2, with 9 bases that match TRBD1. J was trimmed by 7 bases and V by 4 bases; bases with no gene match: 10. The CDR3 loop spans 15 amino acids. The germline V gene has CDR1 MNHEY and CDR2 SMNVEV (reference sequence). CDR3 residues: CASSSNRGLALGYTF. Here the CDR3 DNA reads TGTGCCAGCAGTTCCAACAGGGGGCTTGCCCTTGGCTACACCTTC.

The V call is TRBV27, the J call TRBJ2-3, with D perhaps assigned TRBD1 or TRBD2 (6 bases each). V lost 2 bases to trimming and J lost 3 bases, with 15 bases between them. This CDR3 contains 16 residues. From germline, CDR1 is MNHEY and CDR2 SMNVEV (reference sequence). CDR3: CASSLGPGAGTDTQYF. The CDR3 region has the DNA TGTGCCAGCAGTTTAGGCCCGGGGGCTGGTACAGATACGCAGTATTTT.

The rearrangement links TRBV4-1 to TRBJ1-2; D possibly corresponds to TRBD1 (6 bases). CDR3 length: 13 residues. Germline values: CDR1 MGHRA, CDR2 YSYEKL. The germline V and J ends were trimmed by 3 bases and 8 bases, with 13 bases remaining between them. DNA for the CDR3: TGCGCCAGCAGCCATCCCCACAGGGCAGGCTACACCTTC. Its protein product is CASSHPHRAGYTF.

The chain combines TRBV2 with TRBJ1-5, with 9 bases matching TRBD1. The CDR3 is made up of 14 amino acids. Losses at the gene ends were 4 bases for V and 7 bases for J; bases not matched to a gene: 5. Germline CDR1 and CDR2: SNHLY and FYNNEI. The CDR3 sequence is CASSGGQGWQPQHF. CDR3 bases: TGTGCCAGCAGTGGGGGACAGGGATGGCAGCCCCAGCATTTT.

This chain uses TRBV7-3 with TRBJ2-2; the D is unclear. The CDR3 is made up of 14 amino acids. V was shortened by 2 bases and J by 6 bases, with 10 bases between the two germline ends. Germline V gene lookup returns CDR1 SGHTA and CDR2 FQGTGA. The chain's CDR3 is CASSLLSSAGELFF. The CDR3 nucleotides read TGTGCCAGCAGCTTATTGAGCTCGGCCGGGGAGCTGTTTTTT.

The rearrangement joins TRBV6-5 to TRBJ1-4; possibly TRBD1 for D (5 bases). The CDR3 runs 12 residues. Trimming shortened V by 5 bases and J by 7 bases, and 8 bases separated the two germline ends. Germline V gene sequence: CDR1 MNHEY, CDR2 SVGAGI. Here the CDR3 reads CASSGTSEKLFF. DNA of the CDR3: TGTGCCAGCAGTGGGACCAGTGAAAAACTGTTTTTT.

This chain links TRBV13 with TRBJ2-3; D gene ambiguous. This CDR3 region has 17 residues. Germline CDR1 reads PRHDT; CDR2 reads FYEKMQ (reference sequence). V lost 4 bases and J lost 2, with 19 bases in between. The CDR3 is CASSSGPPGRITDTQYF. CDR3 sequence (DNA): TGTGCCAGCAGCTCCGGCCCCCCGGGTCGAATCACAGATACGCAGTATTTT.

This clone was observed a few times. This chain joins TRBV19 and TRBJ2-7; 7 bases line up with TRBD1. Germline V CDR1 and CDR2: LNHDA, SQIVND (reference sequence). With V trimmed by 8 bases and J by 8 bases, 9 bases remained unmatched. The CDR3 extends over 12 amino acids. The CDR3 region is CASGWQGDKQYF. The CDR3 DNA follows: TGTGCCAGTGGGTGGCAGGGGGACAAGCAGTACTTC.